The rows below give T cell receptor beta chains drawn from one sample of a study of shared clonotypes between healthy human individuals. Profiling relied on immunoSEQ multiplex PCR, and the TCRdb table lists in-frame clones only, not all of them. Of approximately 2,000,000 clones in the sample, under 95% were seen once. The specimen sequenced was naive CD4+ T cells from PBMCs. These receptors were collected from a man in his late teens or twenties in good health. Some clones in this sample may be carry-over from other donors' samples. Both conserved end residues are part of each CDR3. D genes are given only for firm matches. Clone size, where shown, is once, few, many, or a class for clones that have expanded.

TRBV6-5,once,TRBJ2-6,-,CASRQDYSGANVLTF,TGTGCCAGCAGACAGGACTACTCTGGGGCCAACGTCCTGACTTTC
TRBV5-1,once,TRBJ2-1,TRBD2,CASSFTSASYNEQFF,TGCGCCAGCAGCTTTACTAGCGCGTCCTACAATGAGCAGTTCTTC
TRBV5-1,-,TRBJ2-5,-,CASSFLQETQYF,TGCGCCAGCAGCTTTTTACAAGAGACCCAGTACTTC
TRBV9,-,TRBJ2-7,-,CASSVRAISYEQYF,TGTGCCAGCAGCGTACGGGCTATCTCCTACGAGCAGTACTTC
TRBV9,-,TRBJ2-3,TRBD1,CASSGDSSSTDTQYF,TGTGCCAGCAGCGGGGACAGCTCTAGCACAGATACGCAGTATTTT
TRBV7-2,-,TRBJ2-4,-,CASSTGLLAKNIQYF,TGTGCCAGCAGCACCGGACTCCTTGCCAAAAACATTCAGTACTTC
TRBV5-4,few,TRBJ2-7,TRBD1,CASSWDRGLEQYF,TGTGCCAGCAGTTGGGACAGGGGGCTCGAGCAGTACTTC
TRBV18,-,TRBJ2-3,TRBD2,CASSPLAGGTDTQYF,TGTGCCAGCTCACCGCTAGCGGGAGGGACAGATACGCAGTATTTT
TRBV18,few,TRBJ1-5,-,CASSPGGEYSNQPQHF,TGTGCCAGCTCTCCGGGAGGGGAGTATAGCAATCAGCCCCAGCATTTT
TRBV19,-,TRBJ2-1,TRBD1,CASRRTGVSGSYNEQFF,TGTGCCAGTAGGCGGACAGGGGTTTCCGGCTCCTACAATGAGCAGTTCTTC
TRBV11-2,-,TRBJ2-3,-,CASSTRALGTDTQYF,TGTGCCAGCAGCACCCGCGCGCTAGGCACAGATACGCAGTATTTT
TRBV25-1,-,TRBJ2-2,-,CASSGGAFTGELFF,TGTGCCAGCAGTGGGGGGGCCTTCACCGGGGAGCTGTTTTTT
TRBV28,-,TRBJ2-5,-,CASSSVYQETQYF,TGTGCCAGCAGTTCAGTTTACCAAGAGACCCAGTACTTC
TRBV27,-,TRBJ2-5,-,CASSLSGGLGTQYF,TGTGCCAGCAGTTTATCCGGGGGCCTCGGGACCCAGTACTTC
TRBV30,-,TRBJ2-3,-,CAWSQRSMRPADTQYF,TGTGCCTGGAGTCAGAGGAGCATGAGGCCCGCAGATACGCAGTATTTT
TRBV6-5,-,TRBJ2-7,TRBD2,CASSYQRESFYEQYF,TGTGCCAGCAGTTACCAGCGGGAGTCGTTCTACGAGCAGTACTTC
TRBV19,-,TRBJ2-2,-,CASSIAGELFF,TGTGCCAGTAGTATAGCCGGGGAGCTGTTTTTT
TRBV19,once,TRBJ1-1,-,CASSIGRRAWGTEAFF,TGTGCCAGTAGTATAGGGAGGAGGGCTTGGGGCACTGAAGCTTTCTTT
TRBV7-8,-,TRBJ2-1,-,CASSLYQIAMGFF,TGTGCCAGCAGCTTATATCAAATAGCTATGGGGTTCTTC
TRBV5-1,-,TRBJ2-3,TRBD1,CASSLPGTAFPDTQYF,TGCGCCAGCAGCTTGCCCGGGACAGCGTTCCCAGATACGCAGTATTTT
TRBV11-3,-,TRBJ2-5,-,CASSLGQDQETQYF,TGTGCCAGCAGCTTAGGACAGGACCAAGAGACCCAGTACTTC
TRBV10-2,-,TRBJ2-7,-,CASSEPAEKSYEQYF,TGCGCCAGCAGCGAACCGGCAGAGAAGTCCTACGAGCAGTACTTC
TRBV7-2,-,TRBJ2-6,-,CASSLVGGYGANVLTF,TGTGCCAGCAGCTTAGTGGGGGGCTATGGGGCCAACGTCCTGACTTTC
TRBV18,-,TRBJ1-1,-,CASSPQTLNTEAFF,TGTGCCAGCTCACCACAGACCCTGAACACTGAAGCTTTCTTT
TRBV28,-,TRBJ1-1,TRBD1,CATRRQGGYEAFF,TGTGCCACACGCCGACAGGGGGGTTATGAAGCTTTCTTT
TRBV5-4,-,TRBJ2-6,-,CASSGLPSLRGSGANVLTF,TGTGCCAGCAGCGGTCTCCCGAGCCTCAGAGGATCTGGGGCCAACGTCCTGACTTTC
TRBV15,once,TRBJ2-1,-,CATSRGLGTEQFF,TGTGCCACCAGCAGAGGGTTAGGGACTGAGCAGTTCTTC
TRBV11-2,-,TRBJ2-5,TRBD2,CASSPGLAGETQYF,TGTGCCAGCAGCCCAGGACTAGCGGGAGAGACCCAGTACTTC
TRBV7-9,-,TRBJ1-1,-,CASSYDVNTEAFF,TGTGCCAGCAGCTACGATGTTAACACTGAAGCTTTCTTT
TRBV4-1,-,TRBJ2-7,-,CASSPPSVSYEQYF,TGCGCCAGCAGCCCCCCTAGCGTGTCCTACGAGCAGTACTTC
TRBV6-5,-,TRBJ2-3,TRBD1,CASRRPGTGGGTQYF,TGTGCCAGCAGAAGACCCGGGACAGGGGGAGGTACGCAGTATTTT